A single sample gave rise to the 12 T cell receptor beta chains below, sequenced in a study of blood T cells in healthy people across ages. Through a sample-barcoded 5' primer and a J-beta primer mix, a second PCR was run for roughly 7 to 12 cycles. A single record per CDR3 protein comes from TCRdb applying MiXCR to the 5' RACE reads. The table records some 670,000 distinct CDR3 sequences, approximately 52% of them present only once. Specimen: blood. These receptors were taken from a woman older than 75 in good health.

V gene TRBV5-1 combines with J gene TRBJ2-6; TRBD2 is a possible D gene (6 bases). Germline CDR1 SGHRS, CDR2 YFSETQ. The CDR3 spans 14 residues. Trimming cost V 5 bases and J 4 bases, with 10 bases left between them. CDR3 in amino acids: CASREGSGANVLTF. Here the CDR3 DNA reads TGCGCCAGCAGGGAGGGGTCCGGGGCCAACGTCCTGACTTTC.

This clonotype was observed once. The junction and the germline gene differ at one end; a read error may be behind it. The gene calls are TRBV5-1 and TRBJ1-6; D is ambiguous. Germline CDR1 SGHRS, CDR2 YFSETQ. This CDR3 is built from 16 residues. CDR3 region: CASSLGGGWEHSPLHF. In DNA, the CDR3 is TGCGCCAGCAGTTTGGGAGGCGGATGGGAACATTCACCCCTCCACTTT. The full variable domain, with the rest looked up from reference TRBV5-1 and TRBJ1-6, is KAGVTQTPRYLIKTRGQQVTLSCSPISGHRSVSWYQQTPGQGLQFLFEYFSETQRNKGNFPGRFSGRQFSNSRSEMNVSTLELGDSALYLCASSLGGGWEHSPLHFGNGTRLTVT.

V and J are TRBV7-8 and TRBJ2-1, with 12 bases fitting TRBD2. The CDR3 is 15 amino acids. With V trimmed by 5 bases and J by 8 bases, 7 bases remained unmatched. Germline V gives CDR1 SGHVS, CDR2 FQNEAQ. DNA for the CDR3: TGTGCCAGCAGCCCTAGGACTAGCGGGAACGATGAGCAGTTCTTC. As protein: CASSPRTSGNDEQFF. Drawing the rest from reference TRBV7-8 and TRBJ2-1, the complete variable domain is GAGVSQSPRYKVAKRGQDVALRCDPISGHVSLFWYQQALGQGPEFLTYFQNEAQLDKSGLPSDRFFAERPEGSVSTLKIQRTQQEDSAVYLCASSPRTSGNDEQFFGPGTRLTVL.

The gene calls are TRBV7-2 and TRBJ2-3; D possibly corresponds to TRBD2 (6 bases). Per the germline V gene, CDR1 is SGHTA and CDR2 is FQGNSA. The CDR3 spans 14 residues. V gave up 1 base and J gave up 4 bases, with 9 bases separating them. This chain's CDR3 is CASSLEPGADTQYF. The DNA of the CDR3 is TGTGCCAGCAGCTTAGAACCGGGGGCAGATACGCAGTATTTT.

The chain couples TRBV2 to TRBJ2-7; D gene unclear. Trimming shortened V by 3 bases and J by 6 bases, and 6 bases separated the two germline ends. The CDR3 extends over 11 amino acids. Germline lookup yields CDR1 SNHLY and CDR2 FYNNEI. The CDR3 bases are TGTGCCAGCAGTGATTCTCCCGAGCAGTACTTC. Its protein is CASSDSPEQYF.

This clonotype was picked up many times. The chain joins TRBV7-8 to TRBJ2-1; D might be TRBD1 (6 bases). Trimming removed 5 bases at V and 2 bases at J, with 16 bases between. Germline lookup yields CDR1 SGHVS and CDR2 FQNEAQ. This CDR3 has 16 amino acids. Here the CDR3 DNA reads TGTGCCAGCAGCCGACTCCAAGGGACAACCTACAATGAGCAGTTCTTC. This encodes CASSRLQGTTYNEQFF.

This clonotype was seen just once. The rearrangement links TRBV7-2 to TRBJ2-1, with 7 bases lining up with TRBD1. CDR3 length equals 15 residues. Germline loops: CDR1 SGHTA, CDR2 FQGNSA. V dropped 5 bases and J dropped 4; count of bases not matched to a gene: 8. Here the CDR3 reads CASSRRQGVYNEQFF. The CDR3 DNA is TGTGCCAGCAGCCGAAGACAGGGCGTTTACAATGAGCAGTTCTTC. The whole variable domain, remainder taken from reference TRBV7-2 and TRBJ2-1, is GAGVSQSPSNKVTEKGKDVELRCDPISGHTALYWYRQSLGQGLEFLIYFQGNSAPDKSGLPSDRFSAERTGGSVSTLTIQRTQQEDSAVYLCASSRRQGVYNEQFFGPGTRLTVL.

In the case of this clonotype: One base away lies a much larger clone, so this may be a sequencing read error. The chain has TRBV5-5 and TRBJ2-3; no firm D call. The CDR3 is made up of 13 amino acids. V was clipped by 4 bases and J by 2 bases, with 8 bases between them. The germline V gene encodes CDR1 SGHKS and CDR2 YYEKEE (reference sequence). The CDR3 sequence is CASSRANTDTQYF. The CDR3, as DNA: TGTGCCAGCAGCCGGGCCAACACAGATACGCAGTATTTT.

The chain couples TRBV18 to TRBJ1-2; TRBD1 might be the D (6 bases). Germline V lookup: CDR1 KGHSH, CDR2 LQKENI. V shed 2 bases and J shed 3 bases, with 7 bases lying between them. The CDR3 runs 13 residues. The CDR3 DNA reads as TGTGCCAGCTCACCAGAGGGGGACTATGGCTACACCTTC. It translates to CASSPEGDYGYTF.

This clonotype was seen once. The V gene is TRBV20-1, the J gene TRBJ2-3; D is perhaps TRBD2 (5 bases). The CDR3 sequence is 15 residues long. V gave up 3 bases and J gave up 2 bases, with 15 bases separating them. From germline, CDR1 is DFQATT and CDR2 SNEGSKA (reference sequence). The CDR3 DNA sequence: TGCAGTGCTAGTAATTCGGCGGAGGCCACAGATACGCAGTATTTT. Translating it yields CSASNSAEATDTQYF.

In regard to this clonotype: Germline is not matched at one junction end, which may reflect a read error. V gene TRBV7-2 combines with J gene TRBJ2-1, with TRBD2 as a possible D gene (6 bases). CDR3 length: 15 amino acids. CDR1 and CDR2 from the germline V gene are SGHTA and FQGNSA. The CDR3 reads CANSLVGTGDNERFF. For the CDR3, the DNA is TGTGCCAACAGCTTAGTCGGGACTGGTGACAATGAGCGGTTCTTC.

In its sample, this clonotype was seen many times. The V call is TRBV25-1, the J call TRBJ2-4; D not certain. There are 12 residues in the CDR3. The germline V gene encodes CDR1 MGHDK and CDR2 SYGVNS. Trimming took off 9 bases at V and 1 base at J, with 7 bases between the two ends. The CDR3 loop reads CASGFAKNIQYF. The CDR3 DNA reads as TGTGCCAGTGGGTTCGCCAAAAACATTCAGTACTTC.